The rows below give T cell receptor beta chains drawn from one sample of a study of cytomegalovirus exposure and HLA in healthy donors. Assay used: immunoSEQ multiplex PCR; TCRdb lists only in-frame clones, some missing. There are around 130,000 clones in the sample; 65% to 85% occur only once, and 0.95% to 1.5% lies in the top ten. Sequences were obtained from PBMCs. These receptors came from a man aged 45 to 65 in good health and CMV-seronegative. Both conserved end residues are part of each CDR3. The D gene is left open where the match is weak. For some rows the clone size is stated as once, few or many, or as a class when expanded; others skip it.

clone_size | j_call | v_call | d_call | cdr3_aa | cdr3_nt
. | TRBJ2-1 | TRBV18 | TRBD2 | CASSPEFTGTRGREQFF | TGTGCCAGCTCACCGGAGTTCACCGGGACACGCGGGAGGGAGCAGTTCTTC
. | TRBJ2-7 | TRBV7-6 | . | CASSLGQGGYEQYF | TGTGCCAGCAGCTTAGGACAGGGAGGCTACGAGCAGTACTTC
. | TRBJ2-1 | TRBV11-3 | TRBD2 | CASSFSGDNEQFF | TGTGCCAGCAGCTTTAGCGGGGACAATGAGCAGTTCTTC
once | TRBJ1-4 | TRBV15 | TRBD1 | CATSRGGDSRHEKLFF | TGTGCCACCAGCAGAGGAGGGGACAGCCGTCATGAAAAACTGTTTTTT
. | TRBJ2-5 | TRBV7-9 | . | CASSLEPRGIGETQYF | TGTGCCAGCAGCTTAGAACCTAGGGGGATCGGAGAGACCCAGTACTTC
. | TRBJ1-5 | TRBV7-9 | . | CASSLIGDNQPQHF | TGTGCCAGCAGCTTAATCGGGGACAATCAGCCCCAGCATTTT
. | TRBJ2-7 | TRBV9 | TRBD1 | CASSVLPGQGYEQYF | TGTGCCAGCAGTGTTTTGCCGGGACAGGGATACGAGCAGTACTTC
. | TRBJ2-7 | TRBV10-2 | TRBD1 | CAVHPRDRGPWEQYF | TGCGCCGTCCACCCCCGGGACAGGGGCCCGTGGGAGCAGTACTTC
. | TRBJ1-6 | TRBV9 | TRBD1 | CASSVGGGPAAPLHF | TGTGCCAGCAGCGTAGGAGGGGGCCCTGCGGCACCCCTCCACTTT
. | TRBJ2-5 | TRBV10-3 | TRBD1 | CAIRIRPGQNQETQYF | TGTGCCATCAGGATCCGACCGGGACAGAACCAAGAGACCCAGTACTTC
. | TRBJ1-1 | TRBV19 | TRBD1 | CASSRDSGQKTFF | TGTGCCAGTAGCCGGGACAGCGGGCAAAAGACTTTCTTT
. | TRBJ2-1 | TRBV19 | TRBD1 | CASRGQGKYNEQFF | TGTGCCAGTAGAGGACAGGGCAAATACAATGAGCAGTTCTTC
. | TRBJ2-5 | TRBV27 | . | CASSLRREYQETQYF | TGTGCCAGCAGTTTACGTCGGGAGTACCAAGAGACCCAGTACTTC
. | TRBJ2-1 | TRBV6-1 | TRBD1 | CASSWDRANYNEQFF | TGTGCCAGCAGCTGGGACAGGGCAAACTACAATGAGCAGTTCTTC
once | TRBJ1-2 | TRBV19 | . | CATKDRLYGYTF | TGTGCCACCAAAGACAGGCTCTATGGCTACACCTTC
. | TRBJ2-7 | TRBV7-3 | . | CASSLFEGDLTYEQYF | TGTGCCAGCAGCTTATTTGAAGGGGATCTCACCTACGAGCAGTACTTC
. | TRBJ2-6 | TRBV5-1 | . | CASSPRDLHFGANVLTF | TGCGCCAGCAGCCCCCGGGACTTGCACTTCGGGGCCAACGTCCTGACTTTC
. | TRBJ2-3 | TRBV30 | TRBD2 | CAWSVRTSGRADTQYF | TGTGCCTGGAGTGTAAGGACTAGCGGGAGGGCAGATACGCAGTATTTT
. | TRBJ2-1 | TRBV21-1 | . | CASSKETGGPRGNEQFF | TGTGCCAGCAGCAAAGAAACGGGAGGGCCTAGGGGGAATGAGCAGTTCTTC
. | TRBJ1-1 | TRBV29-1 | TRBD1 | CSVAPGDRVPF | TGCAGCGTTGCCCCGGGGGACAGGGTCCCCTTT
. | TRBJ2-2 | TRBV6-1 | TRBD1 | CASSLGQATGELFF | TGTGCCAGCAGTCTCGGACAGGCGACCGGGGAGCTGTTTTTT
. | TRBJ2-7 | TRBV5-1 | TRBD1 | CASSLIGTGDDEQYF | TGCGCCAGCAGCTTGATTGGGACAGGGGACGACGAGCAGTACTTC
. | TRBJ2-2 | TRBV2 | TRBD1 | CASRGQGNTGELFF | TGTGCCAGCAGAGGACAGGGAAACACCGGGGAGCTGTTTTTT
. | TRBJ2-3 | TRBV27 | TRBD2 | CASSLGLAGGTDTQYF | TGTGCCAGCAGTTTAGGGCTAGCGGGAGGAACAGATACGCAGTATTTT
. | TRBJ1-1 | TRBV19 | . | CASTSAGWGREAFF | TGTGCCAGTACGTCCGCAGGGTGGGGCCGGGAAGCTTTCTTT
. | TRBJ2-1 | TRBV11-2 | . | CASSLEEAQNEFF | TGTGCCAGCAGCTTAGAAGAGGCGCAAAACGAGTTCTTC
. | TRBJ1-2 | TRBV5-4 | . | CASSLDWAGGYTF | TGTGCCAGCAGCTTGGACTGGGCAGGTGGCTACACCTTC
. | TRBJ2-7 | TRBV28 | . | CASSSPRSGRGYEQYF | TGTGCCAGCAGTTCACCCAGATCAGGCAGGGGTTACGAGCAGTACTTC
once | TRBJ2-6 | TRBV5-1 | TRBD1 | CASSSTGTGSSGANVLTF | TGCGCCAGCAGCAGCACCGGGACAGGTAGCTCTGGGGCCAACGTCCTGACTTTC